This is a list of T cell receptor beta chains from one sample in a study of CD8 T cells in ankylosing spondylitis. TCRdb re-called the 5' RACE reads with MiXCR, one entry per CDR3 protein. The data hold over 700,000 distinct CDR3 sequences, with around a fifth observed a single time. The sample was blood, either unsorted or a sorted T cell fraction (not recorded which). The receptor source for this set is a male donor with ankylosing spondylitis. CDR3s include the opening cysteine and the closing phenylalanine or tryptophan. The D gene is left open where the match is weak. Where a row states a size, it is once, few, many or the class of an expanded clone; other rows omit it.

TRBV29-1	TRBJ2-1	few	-	TGCAGCGTTGATATGGGTTCTCTAAATGAGCAGTTCTTC	CSVDMGSLNEQFF
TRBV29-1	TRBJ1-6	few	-	TGCAGCGCCCAGGACCGGGACGGCTCACCCCTCCACTTT	CSAQDRDGSPLHF
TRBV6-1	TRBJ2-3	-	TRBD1	TGTGCCAGCAGCTCCCACGACAGGGCCACAGATACGCAGTATTTT	CASSSHDRATDTQYF
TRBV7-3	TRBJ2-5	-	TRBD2	TGTGCCAGCAGCTTCCCCTCTTACTCGGGACTAGCGGAAGAGACCCAGTACTTC	CASSFPSYSGLAEETQYF
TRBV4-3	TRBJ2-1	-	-	TGCGCCAGCAGCCAAGTACATATTCCCTCCTACAATGAGCAGTTCTTC	CASSQVHIPSYNEQFF
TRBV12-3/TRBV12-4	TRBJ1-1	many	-	TGTGCCAGCAGTTTATTCGAAGGAACTGAAGCTTTCTTT	CASSLFEGTEAFF
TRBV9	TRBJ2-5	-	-	TGTGCCAGCAGCGTAGGTTGGAGGGAGACCCAGTACTTC	CASSVGWRETQYF
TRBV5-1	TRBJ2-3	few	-	TGCGCCAGCAGCTTGAGGGTCTCGTCTACGACTAGCACAGATACGCAGTATTTT	CASSLRVSSTTSTDTQYF
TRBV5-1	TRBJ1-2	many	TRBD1	TGCGCCAGCAGCTTGGACGGACAGGTACTCTATGGCTACACCTTC	CASSLDGQVLYGYTF
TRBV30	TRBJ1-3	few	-	TGTGCCTGGAGTCGGGGAACACCGACTGGAAACACCATATATTTT	CAWSRGTPTGNTIYF
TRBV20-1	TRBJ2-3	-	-	TGCAGTGCTAGACGAGGCCTAGAGGTATTGCAGTATTTT	CSARRGLEVLQYF
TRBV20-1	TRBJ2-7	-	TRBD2	TGCAGTGCTAGAGTTATTAGCGGGAGGGCTCACCAGAACTTC	CSARVISGRAHQNF
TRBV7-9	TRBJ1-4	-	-	TGTGCCAGCGCAACTAATGAAAAACTGTTTTTT	CASATNEKLFF
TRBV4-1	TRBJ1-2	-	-	TGCGCCAGCAGCCAACCACCCCGGGGGCTAAACTATGGCTACACCTTC	CASSQPPRGLNYGYTF
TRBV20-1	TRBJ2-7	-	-	TGCAGTGCTAGAGATCCCTCCGAGGGGCAGGGTGGTGACGAGCAGTACTTC	CSARDPSEGQGGDEQYF
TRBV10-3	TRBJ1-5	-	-	TGTGCCATCAGTGTTGGCGGGAATCAGCCCCAGCATTTT	CAISVGGNQPQHF
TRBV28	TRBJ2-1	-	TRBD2	TGTGCCAGCAACCAAGGGGGACTAGCGCAGTTCTTC	CASNQGGLAQFF
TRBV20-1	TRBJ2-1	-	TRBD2	TGCAGTGCTAGATGGCCTAGCGGGGCTTACAATGAGCAGTTCTTC	CSARWPSGAYNEQFF
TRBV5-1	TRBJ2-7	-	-	TGCGCCAGCAGCCCCCGGGATGGTTTCTACGAGCAGTACTTC	CASSPRDGFYEQYF
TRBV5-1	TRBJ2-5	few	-	TGCGCCAGCAGCGCCGCCCCAGAAATCCAAGAGACCCAGTACTTC	CASSAAPEIQETQYF
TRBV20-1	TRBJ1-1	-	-	TGCAGTGCTAGAGGGGAGGGTGGCGCTTTCTTT	CSARGEGGAFF
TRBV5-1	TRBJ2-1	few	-	TGCGCCAGCAGCTTGGACCCGGACTACGTCGAGCAGTTCTTC	CASSLDPDYVEQFF
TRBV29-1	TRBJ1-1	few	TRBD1	TGCAGCGTTGGACAGGGGGCTGAAGCTTTCTTT	CSVGQGAEAFF
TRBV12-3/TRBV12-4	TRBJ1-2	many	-	TGTGCCAGCAGTCCCCGATCCTATGGCTACACCTTC	CASSPRSYGYTF
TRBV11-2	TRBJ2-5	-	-	TGTGCCAGCAGCCCCCGGGGGTATGCGGCCGAGACCCAGTACTTC	CASSPRGYAAETQYF
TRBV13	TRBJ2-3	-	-	TGTGCCAGCAGCCGCGGATCTTACACAGATACGCAGTATTTT	CASSRGSYTDTQYF
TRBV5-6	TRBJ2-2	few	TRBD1	TGTGCCAGCAGGAACAGGGGCCCCCCGACCGGGGAGCTGTTTTTT	CASRNRGPPTGELFF
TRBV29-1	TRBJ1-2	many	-	TGCAGCGTTGAACACATCCCCTATGGCTACACCTTC	CSVEHIPYGYTF
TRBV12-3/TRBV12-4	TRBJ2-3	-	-	TGTGCCAGCAAGGTTGGGAACACAGATACGCAGTATTTT	CASKVGNTDTQYF
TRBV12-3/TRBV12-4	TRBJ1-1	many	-	TGTGCCAGCAGTTTAGGGTTCAGCCGGGGAATTGAAGCTTTCTTT	CASSLGFSRGIEAFF
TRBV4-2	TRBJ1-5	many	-	TGTGCCAGCAGCCAGGCCCAGGGACAGCCCCAGCATTTT	CASSQAQGQPQHF
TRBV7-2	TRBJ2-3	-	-	TGTGCCAGCAGCTACCCCACCGGGCCCGATACGCAGTATTTT	CASSYPTGPDTQYF
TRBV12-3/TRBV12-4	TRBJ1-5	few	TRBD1	TGTGCCAGCAGCCCGGACAGGTATAGCAATCAGCCCCAGCATTTT	CASSPDRYSNQPQHF
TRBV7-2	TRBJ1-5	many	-	TGTGCCAGCAGCTCTGGGTCTTCTAATCAGCCCCAGCATTTT	CASSSGSSNQPQHF
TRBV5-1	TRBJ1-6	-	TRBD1	TGCGCCAGCAGCTCTTGGACAGGGGGGAGTTCACCCCTCCACTTT	CASSSWTGGSSPLHF
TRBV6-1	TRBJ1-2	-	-	TGTGCCAGCAGCCTCCCTGGGACGGAGCTCTATGGCTACACCTTC	CASSLPGTELYGYTF
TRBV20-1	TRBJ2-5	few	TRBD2	TGCAGTGCTAGAGAAGAAGAGGCGGGACTACATCAAGAGACCCAGTACTTC	CSAREEEAGLHQETQYF
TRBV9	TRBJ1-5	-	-	TGTGCCAGCAGCGTAGAAGCCCTTTCGCCCCAGCATTTT	CASSVEALSPQHF
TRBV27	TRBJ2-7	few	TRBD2	TGTGCCAGCAGTCCGCGAGCGGGAGCAGCCTACGAGCAGTACTTC	CASSPRAGAAYEQYF
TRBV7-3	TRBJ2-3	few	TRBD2	TGTGCCAGCAGCCCGGGACTAGCGCCTACAGATACGCAGTATTTT	CASSPGLAPTDTQYF